Below are 28 T cell receptor beta chains sequenced from a single sample in a study of cytomegalovirus exposure and HLA in healthy donors. PCR primers comprised 60 Vbeta and 13 Jbeta primers. This table comes from immunoSEQ multiplex PCR, and its TCRdb copy is limited to in-frame clones, with some not included. The sample lists 120,000 or so clones, approximately 72% occurring once. Sequenced: PBMCs. The receptor source for this set is a man aged 18 to 30 in good health and CMV-seronegative.

V usage is TRBV18 and J usage is TRBJ1-1, with 9 bases lining up with TRBD1. The ends lost 3 bases at V and 1 base at J; junction bases unmatched: 6. This CDR3 spans 16 amino acids. The V gene's germline CDR1 is KGHSH and CDR2 LQKENI. CDR3 in DNA: TGTGCCAGCTCACCGTTACCGGGACAGGGGAACACTGAAGCTTTCTTT. This gives the protein CASSPLPGQGNTEAFF.

This clone was found once. The chain recombines TRBV12-5 with TRBJ2-3; tentatively, D is TRBD1 (5 bases). Germline V gene data show CDR1 as LGHNT and CDR2 as FRNRAP. CDR3 length: 14 amino acids. Trimming took off 1 base at V and 0 bases at J, with 5 bases between the two ends. The CDR3 is CASGLGQSTDTQYF. The CDR3 DNA follows: TGTGCTAGTGGTTTGGGACAGAGCACAGATACGCAGTATTTT. Full variable domain (missing parts from reference TRBV12-5 and TRBJ2-3): DARVTQTPRHKVTEMGQEVTMRCQPILGHNTVFWYRQTMMQGLELLAYFRNRAPLDDSGMPKDRFSAEMPDATLATLKIQPSEPRDSAVYFCASGLGQSTDTQYFGPGTRLTVL.

The gene calls are TRBV27 and TRBJ2-7, with TRBD1 matching over 8 bases. Trimming removed 4 bases from V and 9 bases from J; junction bases left unmatched: 5. Germline V CDR1 and CDR2: MNHEY, SMNVEV (reference sequence). This CDR3 spans 12 amino acids. CDR3 amino acids: CASSSRGRGQYF. For the CDR3, the DNA is TGTGCCAGCAGTTCCAGGGGGCGCGGGCAGTACTTC.

This clone was observed a handful of times. V usage is TRBV6-1 and J usage is TRBJ1-1; maybe TRBD1 (5 bases). This CDR3 is built from 13 residues. Trimming removed 5 bases from V and 5 bases from J, with 12 bases in between. Per the germline V gene, CDR1 is MNHNS and CDR2 is SASEGT. The CDR3 sequence is CASSIGGVTEAFF. The CDR3 region has the DNA TGTGCCAGCAGTATCGGGGGGGTGACTGAAGCTTTCTTT.

The chain employs TRBV9 and TRBJ2-3; 7 positions match TRBD2. This CDR3 is 16 amino acids long. Trimming removed 3 bases from V and 2 bases from J; junction bases left unmatched: 9. CDR1 and CDR2 (germline): SGDLS, YYNGEE. CDR3 region: CASSEREGVFTDTQYF. DNA for the CDR3: TGTGCCAGCAGCGAGAGGGAGGGAGTTTTCACAGATACGCAGTATTTT. Based on the CDR3 plus reference TRBV9 and TRBJ2-3, the full variable domain is DSGVTQTPKHLITATGQRVTLRCSPRSGDLSVYWYQQSLDQGLQFLIQYYNGEERAKGNILERFSAQQFPDLHSELNLSSLELGDSALYFCASSEREGVFTDTQYFGPGTRLTVL.

The chain combines TRBV28 with TRBJ2-1; D may be TRBD1 (6 bases). The V gene's germline CDR1 is MDHEN and CDR2 SYDVKM. This CDR3 has 13 amino acids. Trimming removed 1 base at V and 12 bases at J, with 13 bases between. The CDR3 loop reads CASSLSGQLGQFF. CDR3 in DNA: TGTGCCAGCAGTTTATCCGGACAGCTTGGGCAGTTCTTC.

The chain combines TRBV6-1 with TRBJ2-7, with 10 bases lining up with TRBD1. Losses at the gene ends were 8 bases for V and 6 bases for J; bases not matched to a gene: 10. The length of the CDR3 is 14 residues. Germline V gene lookup returns CDR1 MNHNS and CDR2 SASEGT. Here the CDR3 DNA reads TGTGCCAGCGGTCGAGACAGGGGGCGGATCGAGCAGTACTTC. Encoded protein: CASGRDRGRIEQYF.

The gene calls are TRBV4-1 and TRBJ1-6, with D uncertain. Per germline, CDR1 MGHRA and CDR2 YSYEKL. The V and J ends lost 1 base and 0 bases respectively, with 7 bases between them. The CDR3 covers 16 residues. CDR3 nucleotides: TGCGCCAGCAGCCAAGTGTTCAGCTCCTATAATTCACCCCTCCACTTT. Its protein product is CASSQVFSSYNSPLHF.

The J gene is TRBJ1-5, the V gene TRBV28, with TRBD1 matching over 7 bases. The junction had 13 bases not matched to a gene; V was cut back by 6 bases and J by 5 bases. The CDR3 runs to 16 residues. CDR1 is MDHEN and CDR2 is SYDVKM in the germline V gene. CDR3 protein: CASRRGTEKGYQPQHF. The CDR3 DNA follows: TGTGCCAGCAGACGCGGGACAGAGAAAGGCTATCAGCCCCAGCATTTT. Together with reference TRBV28 and TRBJ1-5, the CDR3 gives the full variable domain: DVKVTQSSRYLVKRTGEKVFLECVQDMDHENMFWYRQDPGLGLRLIYFSYDVKMKEKGDIPEGYSVSREKKERFSLILESASTNQTSMYLCASRRGTEKGYQPQHFGDGTRLSIL.

The chain has TRBV7-9 and TRBJ1-1, with 8 bases aligning to TRBD1. The CDR3 extends over 15 amino acids. With V trimmed by 6 bases and J by 4 bases, 10 bases remained unmatched. CDR1 is SEHNR and CDR2 is FQNEAQ in the germline V gene (reference sequence). This CDR3 reads CASRTGTGGVTEAFF. CDR3 bases: TGTGCCAGCAGGACCGGGACAGGAGGTGTCACTGAAGCTTTCTTT.

This chain connects TRBV11-3 to TRBJ2-3; 7 bases map to TRBD1. The CDR3 consists of 15 residues. Germline V gene data show CDR1 as SGHNT and CDR2 as YENEEA. Unmatched junction bases numbered 11, after V lost 5 bases and J lost 6 bases. CDR3 bases: TGTGCCAGCAGCACTCGACAGGGAGCGGCGGATACGCAGTATTTT. It is translated as CASSTRQGAADTQYF.

Comments on this clone: A read error may produce the germline difference seen at one junction end. V gene TRBV4-2 combines with J gene TRBJ2-2; maybe TRBD2 (5 bases). Germline CDR1 and CDR2: LGHNA and YNFKEQ. The CDR3 consists of 11 residues. The CDR3 DNA is TGTGCCAGCAGCCTCCCCGGGGAGCTGCTTTTT. It is translated as CASSLPGELLF.

This CDR3 is CASSFGQGAHSGNTIYF. Here the CDR3 DNA reads TGTGCCAGCAGCTTCGGGCAGGGGGCCCACTCTGGAAACACCATATATTTT. The chain joins TRBV7-6 to TRBJ1-3; 8 bases are a match to TRBD1. The germline gives CDR1 SGHVS, CDR2 FNYEAQ. Trimming took 3 bases from V and 0 from J; bases not matched to a gene: 7. This CDR3 is 17 amino acids long.

This clone was seen more than once but under ten times. The J gene is TRBJ2-1, the V gene TRBV27, with a weak D call TRBD2 (6 bases). With 6 bases removed from V and 3 bases from J, the gap between germline ends came to 12 bases. Germline loops: CDR1 MNHEY, CDR2 SMNVEV (reference sequence). The CDR3 is 14 amino acids. The CDR3 loop is CASRGSGYYNEQFF. CDR3 coding DNA: TGTGCCAGCAGGGGTAGCGGCTACTACAATGAGCAGTTCTTC.

This chain links TRBV29-1 with TRBJ2-1; 8 bases fit TRBD1. The length of the CDR3 is 19 residues. Germline CDR1 and CDR2: SQVTM and ANQGSEA. The V segment lost 0 bases and the J segment 5 bases; nucleotides outside the gene matches: 18. The CDR3 loop is CSVEELIFAGTGVNNEQFF. The CDR3 DNA reads as TGCAGCGTTGAAGAATTGATCTTCGCCGGGACAGGAGTGAACAATGAGCAGTTCTTC.

V gene TRBV6-1 combines with J gene TRBJ1-5, with a weak D call TRBD1 (5 bases). Trimming shortened V by 5 bases and J by 0 bases, and 11 bases separated the two germline ends. The germline V gene has CDR1 MNHNS and CDR2 SASEGT. There are 15 residues in the CDR3. The CDR3 sequence: CASSTGRGSNQPQHF. The CDR3 DNA sequence: TGTGCCAGCAGTACAGGTAGGGGTAGCAATCAGCCCCAGCATTTT.

The genes are TRBV9 and TRBJ1-4; 7 bases align to TRBD1. Trimming cost V 4 bases and J 0 bases; bases outside gene matches: 3. Germline V gene data show CDR1 as SGDLS and CDR2 as YYNGEE. The CDR3 sequence is 15 residues long. CDR3 loop: CASSPGTATNEKLFF. As DNA, the CDR3 is TGTGCCAGCAGCCCGGGGACAGCAACTAATGAAAAACTGTTTTTT.

In this sample, this clone turned up once. The rearrangement joins TRBV9 to TRBJ2-1; TRBD1 aligns across 9 bases. The CDR3 consists of 15 residues. Germline trimming cut 2 bases from V and 8 bases from J; bases unmatched to any gene: 8. Per germline, CDR1 SGDLS and CDR2 YYNGEE. The CDR3 is CASSVPGTGSDEQFF. In DNA, the CDR3 is TGTGCCAGCAGCGTTCCCGGGACAGGGAGCGATGAGCAGTTCTTC.

This clone was counted between two and nine times. The CDR3 coding sequence is TGTGCCAGCAGTAGACCGGGAGGGGAAGCTTTCTTT. Residues: CASSRPGGEAFF. The chain has TRBV27 and TRBJ1-1; unclear D gene. This CDR3 contains 12 residues. The germline CDR1 and CDR2 sequences are MNHEY and SMNVEV (reference sequence). The ends were cut back, 5 bases at V and 8 bases at J, with 12 bases in the middle.

The chain recombines TRBV5-1 with TRBJ2-7; no clear D. The CDR3 extends over 14 amino acids. Between the trimmed V and J ends, which lost 4 bases and 2 bases, there was a span of 13 bases. Germline CDR1 and CDR2: SGHRS and YFSETQ. CDR3 DNA: TGCGCCAGCAGCCCATCCGGTCAAACCTACGAGCAGTACTTC. It specifies CASSPSGQTYEQYF.

V usage is TRBV19 and J usage is TRBJ1-2, with D perhaps matching TRBD1 (5 bases). V was cut by 0 bases and J by 4 bases, with 12 bases left in between. CDR1 and CDR2 (germline): LNHDA, SQIVND (reference sequence). There are 15 residues in the CDR3. CDR3 sequence: CASSIDRGTVYGYTF. In DNA form, the CDR3 reads TGTGCCAGTAGTATAGATCGGGGGACGGTCTATGGCTACACCTTC.

The rearrangement joins TRBV6-4 to TRBJ2-3; tentative D call: TRBD2 (6 bases). Germline CDR1 and CDR2: MRHNA and SNTAGT. The CDR3 has 14 residues. With 6 bases removed from V and 1 base from J, the gap between germline ends came to 11 bases. CDR3: CASRREPGTDTQYF. CDR3 coding DNA: TGTGCCAGCAGACGGGAGCCGGGCACAGATACGCAGTATTTT.

V gene TRBV6-5 combines with J gene TRBJ2-7; 10 bases match TRBD1. The V and J ends lost 7 bases and 5 bases, in that order; junction bases with no gene match: 11. Per the germline V gene, CDR1 is MNHEY and CDR2 is SVGAGI. CDR3 length: 15 amino acids. In DNA form, the CDR3 reads TGTGCCAGCACAACCCGGGACAGGGGCATCCACGAGCAGTACTTC. It specifies CASTTRDRGIHEQYF.

The chain carries TRBV28 and TRBJ2-5; 7 bases agree with TRBD1. The J call may be incorrect, as the DNA end agrees better with TRBJ2-7. This CDR3 has 14 residues. Germline V lookup: CDR1 MDHEN, CDR2 SYDVKM. Here the CDR3 DNA reads TGTGCCAGCACCTTGGGACAGATCTCCTACGAGCAGTACTTC. As protein: CASTLGQISYEQYF.

About this clone itself: At one end, the junction sequence differs from germline, possibly due to a read error. The chain couples TRBV28 to TRBJ1-4; TRBD1 agrees at 10 bases. Germline V gives CDR1 MDHEN, CDR2 SYDVKM. The CDR3 is 17 residues long. For the CDR3, the DNA is TGTGCCAGCCGTTTATCTAACGGACAGGGGGGAAATGAAAAACTGTTTTTT. Protein: CASRLSNGQGGNEKLFF.

This clone has more than one count but fewer than ten. The chain is built from TRBV6-5 and TRBJ2-6; D gene unclear. V gave up 6 bases and J gave up 2 bases, with 5 bases separating them. Per germline, CDR1 MNHEY and CDR2 SVGAGI. The CDR3 runs to 13 residues. The DNA for the CDR3 is TGTGCCAGCAGGTCTCCTGGGGCCAACGTCCTGACTTTC. Translation: CASRSPGANVLTF.

This clone was seen only a few times. This chain links TRBV7-8 with TRBJ2-7, with a possible D match to TRBD2 (5 bases). This CDR3 contains 12 residues. CDR1 and CDR2 from the germline V gene are SGHVS and FQNEAQ. Deletions cut 8 bases from V and 1 base from J, with 9 bases between. For the CDR3, the DNA is TGTGCCAGCGGTCGGGATTCCTACGAGCAGTACTTC. Amino acid sequence: CASGRDSYEQYF.

The rearrangement links TRBV11-2 to TRBJ1-2; the D gene is possibly TRBD1 (5 bases). This CDR3 has 15 amino acids. V was shortened by 2 bases and J by 0 bases, with 10 bases between the two germline ends. Germline CDR1 SGHAT, CDR2 FQNNGV. CDR3 loop: CASSLMTAANYGYTF. The CDR3 DNA follows: TGTGCCAGCAGCTTAATGACAGCAGCTAACTATGGCTACACCTTC.